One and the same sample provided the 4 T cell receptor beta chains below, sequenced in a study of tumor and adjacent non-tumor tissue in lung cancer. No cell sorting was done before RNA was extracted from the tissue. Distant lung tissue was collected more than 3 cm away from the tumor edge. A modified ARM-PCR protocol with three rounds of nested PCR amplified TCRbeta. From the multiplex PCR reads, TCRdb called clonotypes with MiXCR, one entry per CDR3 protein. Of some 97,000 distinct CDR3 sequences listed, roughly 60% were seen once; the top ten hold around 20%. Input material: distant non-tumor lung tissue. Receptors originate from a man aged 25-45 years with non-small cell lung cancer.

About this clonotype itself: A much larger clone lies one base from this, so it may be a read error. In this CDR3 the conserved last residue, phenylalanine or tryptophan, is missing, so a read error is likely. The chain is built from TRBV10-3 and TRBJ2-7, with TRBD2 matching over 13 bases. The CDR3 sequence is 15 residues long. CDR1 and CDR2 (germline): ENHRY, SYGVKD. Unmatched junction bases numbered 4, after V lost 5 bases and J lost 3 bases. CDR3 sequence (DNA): TGTGCCATCAGTCCCGGGACTAGCGGGGACTACGAGCAGTACTCC. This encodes CAISPGTSGDYEQYS.

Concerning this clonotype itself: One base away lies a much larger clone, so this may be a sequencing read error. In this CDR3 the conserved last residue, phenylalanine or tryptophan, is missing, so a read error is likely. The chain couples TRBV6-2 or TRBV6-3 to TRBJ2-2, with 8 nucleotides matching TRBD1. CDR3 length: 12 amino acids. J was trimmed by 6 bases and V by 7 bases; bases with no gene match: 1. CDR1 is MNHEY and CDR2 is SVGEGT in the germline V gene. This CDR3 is CASKQGAGELFL. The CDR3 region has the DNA TGTGCCAGCAAACAGGGGGCCGGGGAGCTGTTTCTT.

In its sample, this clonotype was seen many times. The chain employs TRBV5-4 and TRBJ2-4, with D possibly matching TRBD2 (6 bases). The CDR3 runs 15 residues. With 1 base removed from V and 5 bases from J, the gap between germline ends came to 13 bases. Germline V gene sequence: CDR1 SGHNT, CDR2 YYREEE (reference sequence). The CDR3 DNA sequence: TGTGCCAGCAGCTTGTCCCAGGGAGGACAAAACATTCAGTACTTC. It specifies CASSLSQGGQNIQYF. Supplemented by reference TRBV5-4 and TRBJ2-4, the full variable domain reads ETGVTQSPTHLIKTRGQQVTLRCSSQSGHNTVSWYQQALGQGPQFIFQYYREEENGRGNFPPRFSGLQFPNYSSELNVNALELDDSALYLCASSLSQGGQNIQYFGAGTRLSVL.

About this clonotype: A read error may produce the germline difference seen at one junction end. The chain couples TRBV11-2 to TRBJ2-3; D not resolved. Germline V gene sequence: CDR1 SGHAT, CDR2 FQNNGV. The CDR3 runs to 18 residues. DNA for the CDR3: TGTGCCAGCAGCTTAGAACCTCCTAGAGGTGGGGTTACAGATACGCACTATTTT. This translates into CASSLEPPRGGVTDTHYF.